This T cell receptor beta chain comes out of a study of CXCR3-negative and CXCR3-positive naive CD8 T cells (dated by TCRdb to between 2018 and 2021). In the study overall: In total, about 135 million TRB reads were obtained, which works out to roughly 1.5 +/- 0.3 million reads per library. Diversity and physicochemical repertoire analyses were performed on about a dozen donors pooled from two independent experiments. For the TRBV-TRBJ cluster analysis, the naive subsets came from a handful of donors, while the memory cells came from 3 donors. The paper as a whole reports these results and caveats: Within the same donor, TRBV-TRBJ usage looked similar between naive CXCR3-negative and CXCR3-positive cells, but memory cells had distinct patterns. Compared with CXCR3-negative naive cells, CXCR3-positive naive cells had TRB CDR3s with higher hydrophobicity (lower Kidera factor 4), lower energy, and higher strength and volume indices. Because surface CD5, which has been linked to self-reactivity in mice, was comparable between naive subsets, TCR interaction strength was also inferred from TRB CDR3 physicochemical properties. Freshly isolated PBMCs were used for most assays because CXCR3 expression partially decreased after cryopreservation. Repertoire diversity was comparably high in both naive subsets but much lower in memory CD8+ T cells.

A note on this clonotype: No cognate antigen has been identified for it.

The CDR3 numbers 15 residues from cysteine through phenylalanine. Only the protein is available. For CDR1 and CDR2, the germline V gene (reference sequence) lists SEHNR and FQNEAQ. Each CD8+ T cell subset was flow-sorted in triplicate, and 250,000 to 300,000 cells per subset were placed directly into RLT lysis buffer. To keep memory contaminants out, a stringent definition of naive CD8+ T cells was applied: CD45RO-CCR7+CD27+CD95-. Using standard density gradient centrifugation, peripheral blood mononuclear cells were isolated from buffy coats. Naive CXCR3-negative and CXCR3-positive CD8+ T cells were flow-sorted on a FACSAria III. Total RNA was extracted from sorted cells with an RNeasy Mini Kit. TCRdb shows the sequencer as NextSeq 550. The Human TCR Profiling Kit (MiLaboratory) was used to make UMI-labeled 5' RACE TRB cDNA libraries. cDNA synthesis used the entire amount of extracted RNA, and PCR amplification then used the entire amount of cDNA produced. Libraries were prepared in parallel using an identical number of PCR cycles. Processing in the source paper ran as follows. MIGEC and MiXCR extracted about 50,000 +/- 9,200 unique UMI-labeled TRB cDNA molecules per library, requiring at least two reads per UMI. Each library averaged about 38,000 +/- 11,000 functional in-frame TRB CDR3 nucleotide clonotypes without stop codons. After downsampling to 5000 UMI-labeled TRB molecules per sample, diversity metrics, including normalized Shannon-Wiener and Chao1, were computed in VDJtools. VDJtools computed clonotype-size-weighted physicochemical properties of the central five CDR3 residues: interaction energy, strength, volume and Kidera factor 4. TCRdb reprocessed the reads, and each CDR3 protein sequence is entered once, without DNA. The V and J calls, along with clone size, are taken from TCRdb and not from the paper's own processing. The sample's clone listing holds just under 65,000 distinct CDR3 sequences. The top ten clonotypes cover around 4.9% of the sample.

Material for sequencing was naive CXCR3+ CD8+ T cells from blood. What this sample's cell subset or site label stands for: CD45RO-CCR7+CD27+CD95- naive CD8+ T cells expressing CXCR3 (TNR3+). The receptor's source is a human donor in good health. Some clones in this sample may be carry-over from other donors' samples. The chain is assembled from TRBV7-9 and TRBJ2-7; checking the TCRdb D call of TRBD2 is not possible without DNA. CDR3 loop: CASSPGLAETYEQYF.